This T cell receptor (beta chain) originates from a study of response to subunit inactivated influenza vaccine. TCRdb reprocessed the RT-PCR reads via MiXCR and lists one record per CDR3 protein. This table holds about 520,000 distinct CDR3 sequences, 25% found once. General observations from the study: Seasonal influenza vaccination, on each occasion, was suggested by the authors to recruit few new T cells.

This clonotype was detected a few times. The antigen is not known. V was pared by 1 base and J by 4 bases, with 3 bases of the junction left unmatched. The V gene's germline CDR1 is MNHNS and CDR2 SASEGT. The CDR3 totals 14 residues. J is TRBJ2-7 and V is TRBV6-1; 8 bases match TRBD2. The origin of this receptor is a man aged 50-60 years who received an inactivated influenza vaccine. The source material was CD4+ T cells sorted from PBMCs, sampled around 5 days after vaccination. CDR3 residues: CASSEGSGVYEQYF. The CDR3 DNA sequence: TGTGCCAGCAGTGAAGGTAGCGGGGTTTACGAGCAGTACTTC.